This T cell receptor (beta chain) came from a study of shared clonotypes between healthy human individuals. In regard to this clone: As yet, its antigen is unknown. Other DNA sequences in this specimen translate into the identical CDR3.

Execution of the assay was at deep level. Per the study methods: There were no quality scores in the junction-only immunoSEQ sequences, so filtering differed. Sequencing used immunoSEQ multiplex PCR; TCRdb keeps in-frame clones, though not all of them. V, J and clone size reflect that table, while D and trimming were determined from the DNA. The table has 2 million to 2.5 million clones, just over 90% seen once. Whole-study findings and limits: Compared with memory subsets, naive subsets generally had larger estimated richness. Rarefaction indicated that sorted-subset sequencing remained incomplete although depth was large.

V was shortened by 4 bases and J by 5 bases, with 7 bases between the two germline ends. Looked up from germline, CDR1 is SGHRS and CDR2 is YFSETQ. CDR3 length equals 12 residues. The clonotype comes from a man between 18 and 29 years old in good health. Some clones in this sample may be carry-over from other donors' samples. The sequenced material came from naive CD4+ T cells from PBMCs. The sample's subset: CD45RA+ positively selected. The rearrangement uses TRBV5-1 and TRBJ2-1, with D hard to call. CDR3 residues: CASSLTDNEQFF. The CDR3 DNA follows: TGCGCCAGCAGCCTAACAGACAATGAGCAGTTCTTC.